The clone carrying this T cell receptor beta chain was detected ten times or more. These data come from a study of T cells in Graves' hyperthyroidism and ophthalmopathy. Fresh peripheral blood, around 11 ml of it, supplied the PBMCs. RNA transcripts gave rise to amplified TCR beta CDR3 regions. RT-PCR in the first round (using the HTBI primer set) targeted the TCR CDR3. TCRdb re-analysed the multiplex PCR reads in MiXCR, keeping a single row per CDR3 protein. Altogether more than 350,000 distinct CDR3 sequences are present, just under 15% being singletons, with the ten largest covering about 31%. Input material: blood. This sequence was found in a woman in her thirties with Graves' hyperthyroidism.

The CDR3 reads CASSSGKGGSSPLDTQYF. The DNA for the CDR3 is TGTGCCAGCAGTTCCGGAAAAGGCGGGAGTTCTCCTCTAGATACGCAGTATTTT. The rearrangement joins TRBV28 to TRBJ2-3; 7 bases align to TRBD2. The CDR3 sequence is 18 residues long. CDR1 is MDHEN and CDR2 is SYDVKM in the germline V gene. J lost 5 bases, V lost 4 bases, and 18 bases had no gene match.